This T cell receptor (beta chain) is drawn from a study of beta chain features in type 1 diabetes. Study as a whole: The patients were much like the healthy donors in age, gender and cell yields.

The CDR3 contains 15 residues. V shed 1 base and J shed 5 bases, with 14 bases lying between them. In germline, CDR1 is MNHEY, CDR2 SMNVEV (reference sequence). Sorted CD4+ subsets: naive, central memory, regulatory, stem cell-like memory (CD45RO/CCR7/CD25/CD127/CD95/CD27 panel). This clone appeared a few times. Its matching antigen is unknown. Study observations and caveats: A moderate, significant TCRB CDR3 shortening appeared in type 1 diabetes across four CD4+ subsets.

Expressed TCRB transcripts were sequenced because the entire RNA isolate underwent reverse transcription. TCRdb keeps only in-frame clones here, not all; method: immunoSEQ multiplex PCR. The top ten hold roughly 0.014% of the sample, which has around 330,000 clones, about 11% seen once. The chain uses TRBV27 and TRBJ1-1; tentative D call: TRBD1 (5 bases). This sequence was found in a woman in her 30s in good health. The sequencing sample was made of naive CD4+ T cells from blood. CDR3 amino acids: CASSLWGGVSTEAFF. The CDR3 DNA reads TGTGCCAGCAGTTTATGGGGAGGGGTGAGTACTGAAGCTTTCTTT.